Here is one T cell receptor (beta chain) with its context. Its antigen is as yet unknown. Some clones are missing from TCRdb's copy, which holds only in-frame ones; the method was immunoSEQ multiplex PCR. The sample records over 150,000 clones, 92% being singletons. This specimen belongs to a study of T cell responses to AZD1222 COVID-19 vaccine. Broader study findings: Donors skewed white British and female; clonal diversity was possibly underestimated.

This CDR3 has 15 amino acids. In germline, CDR1 is SNHLY, CDR2 FYNNEI. Trimming at V came to 3 bases and at J to 5 bases, leaving 6 bases not matched to a gene. This TCR came from an adult in good health. The chain has TRBV2 and TRBJ1-4; TRBD1 agrees at 7 bases. The starting material was peripheral blood, obtained on day 0 of MenACWY control vaccination. The CDR3 sequence: CASSDPGQRNEKLFF. The CDR3 DNA reads TGTGCCAGCAGTGACCCGGGACAGCGAAATGAAAAACTGTTTTTT.